The 26 T cell receptor beta chains below come from one sample, sequenced in a study of blood T cell repertoires in COVID-19. Assay used: immunoSEQ multiplex PCR; TCRdb lists only in-frame clones, some missing. Of 150,000 or so clones in the sample, 87% were seen once. The sample comprised peripheral blood. The receptors originated from a man aged 80 or over with acute or convalescent COVID-19.

V is TRBV15 and J is TRBJ2-5; 12 bases agree with TRBD2. This CDR3 region has 15 residues. V lost 1 base, J lost 5 bases, and 2 bases stayed unmatched. Germline-derived CDR1 and CDR2 are LNHNV and YYDKDF (reference sequence). The CDR3 DNA sequence: TGTGCCACCAGCAGAGGACTAGCGGGAGTTGAGACCCAGTACTTC. Its protein product is CATSRGLAGVETQYF.

The V and J genes are TRBV3-1 (or the pseudogene TRBV3-2) and TRBJ2-2, with 7 bases fitting TRBD2. Germline V CDR1 and CDR2: LGHDT, YNNKEL (reference sequence). V shed 1 base, J shed 6 bases, and the junction held 8 bases outside the gene matches. The CDR3 has 16 amino acids. The CDR3 DNA follows: TGTGCCAGCAGCCAAGGGGGGACTATTTTGTCCGGGGAGCTGTTTTTT. This codes for CASSQGGTILSGELFF.

The chain combines TRBV4-1 with TRBJ1-6; 8 bases align to TRBD1. Germline V gene sequence: CDR1 MGHRA, CDR2 YSYEKL. J lost 6 bases, V lost 0 bases, and 4 bases had no gene match. This CDR3 has 16 residues. The CDR3 DNA reads as TGCGCCAGCAGCCAAGAAGGACAGGGATTTAATTCACCCCTCCACTTT. It codes for CASSQEGQGFNSPLHF.

J is TRBJ2-2 and V is TRBV18, with D unclear. CDR3 size: 12 residues. V lost 4 bases, J lost 6 bases, and 6 bases lay in between. Germline CDR1 and CDR2: KGHSH and LQKENI. CDR3 bases: TGTGCCAGCTCACGAGAGGCCGGGGAGCTGTTTTTT. It is translated as CASSREAGELFF. Full variable domain (missing parts from reference TRBV18 and TRBJ2-2): NAGVMQNPRHLVRRRGQEARLRCSPMKGHSHVYWYRQLPEEGLKFMVYLQKENIIDESGMPKERFSAEFPKEGPSILRIQQVVRGDSAAYFCASSREAGELFFGEGSRLTVL.

The chain joins TRBV20-1 to TRBJ1-1, with D tentatively TRBD1 (6 bases). Germline V CDR1 and CDR2: DFQATT, SNEGSKA (reference sequence). This CDR3 is built from 11 residues. CDR3 protein: CGNRRGTEAFF. As DNA, the CDR3 is TGCGGAAACCGCAGGGGTACTGAAGCTTTCTTT.

A single count supports this clone. J is TRBJ1-2 and V is TRBV12-3 or TRBV12-4; D is ambiguous. This CDR3 spans 13 amino acids. V was clipped by 8 bases and J by 8 bases, with 18 bases between them. The DNA for the CDR3 is TGTGCCAGCTCCTATTGGAGGGAAATCGGCTACACCTTC. Translation: CASSYWREIGYTF.

CDR3 DNA sequence: TGTGCCAGCAGCTCCCGACAGGGTTTGGAGATAGGCTACACCTTC. It translates to CASSSRQGLEIGYTF. This chain joins TRBV9 and TRBJ1-2; TRBD1 agrees at 7 bases. Germline-derived CDR1 and CDR2 are SGDLS and YYNGEE. Trimming cost V 4 bases and J 8 bases; bases outside gene matches: 14. CDR3 length equals 15 residues.

This chain links TRBV7-3 with TRBJ2-5; 7 positions agree with TRBD1. This CDR3 is 13 amino acids long. J lost 2 bases, V lost 6 bases, and 3 bases had no gene match. Germline lookup yields CDR1 SGHTA and CDR2 FQGTGA. In nucleotides, the CDR3 is TGTGCCAGCAGTAAGGGACAGCAAGAGACCCAGTACTTC. Translated, it gives CASSKGQQETQYF.

This chain uses TRBV7-9 with TRBJ1-4, with D possibly TRBD1 on 6 matching bases. The CDR3 extends over 15 amino acids. Germline V gives CDR1 SEHNR, CDR2 FQNEAQ (reference sequence). Trimming left V 5 bases short and J 4 bases short, with 14 bases between. The CDR3 DNA follows: TGTGCCAGCAGCCCCCAGGGGACGGGTAATGAAAAACTGTTTTTT. Its protein is CASSPQGTGNEKLFF.

This clone was seen a handful of times. The rearrangement joins TRBV10-2 to TRBJ1-5; D ambiguous. Per the germline V gene, CDR1 is WSHSY and CDR2 is SAAADI. Trimming took 6 bases from V and 3 from J, leaving 15 bases between them. There are 15 residues in the CDR3. CDR3 amino acids: CASRRAVNPNQPQHF. CDR3 bases: TGCGCCAGCAGGAGGGCAGTTAACCCCAATCAGCCCCAGCATTTT.

CDR3 residues: CAISDPTVNYGYTF. CDR3 nucleotides: TGTGCCATCAGTGACCCGACAGTTAACTATGGCTACACCTTC. V and J are TRBV10-3 and TRBJ1-2; D is perhaps TRBD1 (5 bases). Between the trimmed V and J ends, which lost 3 bases and 1 base, there was a span of 9 bases. The CDR3 contains 14 residues. The germline gives CDR1 ENHRY, CDR2 SYGVKD.

The genes are TRBV6-5 and TRBJ2-3; D call uncertain. The CDR3 is made up of 12 amino acids. Germline V CDR1 and CDR2: MNHEY, SVGAGI. With 8 bases removed from V and 0 bases from J, the gap between germline ends came to 6 bases. This chain's CDR3 is CASRQSTDTQYF. The CDR3 DNA reads TGTGCCAGCCGTCAGAGCACAGATACGCAGTATTTT.

The chain carries TRBV20-1 and TRBJ2-7; TRBD1 aligns across 9 bases. J lost 7 bases, V lost 3 bases, and 16 bases had no gene match. Germline lookup yields CDR1 DFQATT and CDR2 SNEGSKA (reference sequence). The CDR3 is made up of 16 amino acids. CDR3 DNA: TGCAGTGCTAGTCGCCGGGCTGGGACAGGGTTAGGGGAGCAGTACTTC. Amino acids: CSASRRAGTGLGEQYF.

This chain uses TRBV20-1 with TRBJ1-5; TRBD1 is a possible D gene (5 bases). Deletions cut 3 bases from V and 2 bases from J, with 14 bases between. The CDR3 covers 15 residues. CDR1 and CDR2 (germline): DFQATT, SNEGSKA (reference sequence). The CDR3 protein is CSASPGGDRNQPQHF. The DNA of the CDR3 is TGCAGTGCTAGTCCAGGAGGGGACCGCAATCAGCCCCAGCATTTT.

V and J are TRBV5-1 and TRBJ2-5, with 12 bases that match TRBD2. Germline-derived CDR1 and CDR2 are SGHRS and YFSETQ. The CDR3 is made up of 16 amino acids. V gave up 4 bases and J gave up 7 bases; unmatched junction bases: 11. CDR3 loop: CASSPRLAGDLGTQYF. CDR3 coding DNA: TGCGCCAGCAGCCCCAGACTAGCGGGAGATCTGGGGACCCAGTACTTC.

This chain connects TRBV5-1 to TRBJ2-1; 7 bases fit TRBD1. The germline V gene encodes CDR1 SGHRS and CDR2 YFSETQ. The CDR3 has 16 residues. The junction had 11 bases not matched to a gene; V was cut back by 4 bases and J by 4 bases. The CDR3 sequence: CASSGTYRTGYNEQFF. The CDR3 DNA reads as TGCGCCAGCAGCGGGACGTACAGGACAGGTTACAATGAGCAGTTCTTC. Using reference TRBV5-1 and TRBJ2-1 for the parts outside the CDR3, the full variable domain is KAGVTQTPRYLIKTRGQQVTLSCSPISGHRSVSWYQQTPGQGLQFLFEYFSETQRNKGNFPGRFSGRQFSNSRSEMNVSTLELGDSALYLCASSGTYRTGYNEQFFGPGTRLTVL.

The V and J genes are TRBV5-4 and TRBJ2-3; weak D call: TRBD2 (6 bases). V was trimmed by 4 bases and J by 4 bases, leaving 13 bases between them. Germline CDR1 reads SGHNT; CDR2 reads YYREEE (reference sequence). The CDR3 has 14 residues. The CDR3 nucleotides are TGTGCCAGCAGCCCCTCTACTAGCCCAGATACGCAGTATTTT. It translates to CASSPSTSPDTQYF. The full variable domain, rest sourced from reference TRBV5-4 and TRBJ2-3, is ETGVTQSPTHLIKTRGQQVTLRCSSQSGHNTVSWYQQALGQGPQFIFQYYREEENGRGNFPPRFSGLQFPNYSSELNVNALELDDSALYLCASSPSTSPDTQYFGPGTRLTVL.

The V and J genes are TRBV20-1 and TRBJ1-2, with D maybe TRBD1 (5 bases). Trimming left V 2 bases short and J 6 bases short, with 7 bases between. The CDR3 sequence is 11 residues long. Germline lookup yields CDR1 DFQATT and CDR2 SNEGSKA (reference sequence). CDR3 nucleotide sequence: TGCAGTGCTAGACGACAGAATGGCTACACCTTC. As protein: CSARRQNGYTF.

The rearrangement uses TRBV24-1 and TRBJ2-1; possibly TRBD1 for D (6 bases). This CDR3 is built from 13 residues. Germline V gene data show CDR1 as KGHDR and CDR2 as SFDVKD. V lost 4 bases, J lost 9 bases, and 12 bases lay in between. The CDR3 protein is CATSDQGRLEQFF. As DNA, the CDR3 is TGTGCCACCAGTGACCAGGGGCGCCTTGAGCAGTTCTTC.

There are a few counts of this clone. V is TRBV28 and J is TRBJ1-3; unclear D gene. V dropped 6 bases and J dropped 0 bases, with 6 bases sitting between them. Germline lookup yields CDR1 MDHEN and CDR2 SYDVKM. The CDR3 is made up of 13 amino acids. Here the CDR3 reads CASRLPSGNTIYF. CDR3 in DNA: TGTGCCAGCAGACTCCCCTCTGGAAACACCATATATTTT.

The chain employs TRBV4-1 and TRBJ2-5; 10 bases agree with TRBD1. Germline V gene lookup returns CDR1 MGHRA and CDR2 YSYEKL. The CDR3 sequence is 17 residues long. V lost 1 base to trimming and J lost 5 bases; unmatched junction nucleotides: 10. CDR3 residues: CASSQGSTGGRRETQYF. In DNA, the CDR3 is TGCGCCAGCAGCCAAGGCTCGACAGGGGGCCGGAGGGAGACCCAGTACTTC.

This rearrangement joins TRBV7-9 to TRBJ2-5; tentatively, D is TRBD1 (6 bases). Deletions cut 5 bases from V and 1 base from J, with 11 bases between. The CDR3 is 14 residues long. Germline CDR1 and CDR2: SEHNR and FQNEAQ (reference sequence). The CDR3 nucleotides are TGTGCCAGCAGCCGACAGGTCTCCCAAGAGACCCAGTACTTC. It yields the protein CASSRQVSQETQYF.

The chain carries TRBV18 and TRBJ1-1; D call uncertain. V was cut by 8 bases and J by 3 bases, with 13 bases left in between. The germline V gene has CDR1 KGHSH and CDR2 LQKENI. The CDR3 is 13 amino acids. CDR3 nucleotide sequence: TGTGCCAGCGCGCTAGAAGAAGACACTGAAGCTTTCTTT. It specifies CASALEEDTEAFF.

J is TRBJ2-7 and V is TRBV29-1; weak D call: TRBD1 (7 bases). Trimming took 4 bases from V and 3 from J, leaving 28 bases between them. The germline V gene has CDR1 SQVTM and CDR2 ANQGSEA. The CDR3 totals 18 residues. For the CDR3, the DNA is TGCAGCGTTGGAGGGGGGACAGTTCGCCTGGGGAAATACTACGAGCAGTACTTC. It translates to CSVGGGTVRLGKYYEQYF.

This rearrangement joins TRBV7-8 to TRBJ2-3; 8 bases fit TRBD2. The germline V gene has CDR1 SGHVS and CDR2 FQNEAQ. With V trimmed by 5 bases and J by 6 bases, 13 bases remained unmatched. CDR3 size: 16 residues. The CDR3 region has the DNA TGTGCCAGCAGCCCGACGTGGGGGACTAGGGCCGATACGCAGTATTTT. It codes for CASSPTWGTRADTQYF.

The chain employs TRBV11-1 and TRBJ2-5, with 7 bases that match TRBD2. This CDR3 has 14 residues. V was clipped by 3 bases and J by 1 base; unmatched bases: 2. The germline CDR1 and CDR2 sequences are SGHAT and FQDESV (reference sequence). As DNA, the CDR3 is TGTGCCAGCAGCTTGCGGGAGTCCCAAGAGACCCAGTACTTC. It specifies CASSLRESQETQYF. Looking up the rest from reference TRBV11-1 and TRBJ2-5 gives the full variable domain: EAEVAQSPRYKITEKSQAVAFWCDPISGHATLYWYRQILGQGPELLVQFQDESVVDDSQLPKDRFSAERLKGVDSTLKIQPAELGDSAMYLCASSLRESQETQYFGPGTRLLVL.